This T cell receptor beta chain is drawn from a study of blood T cell repertoires in COVID-19. Study context: Some COVID-19 samples were acute and others convalescent; all came from the United States, Italy and Spain.

Authors' processing steps: Reference gene primer amplification yielded estimated nucleated cell counts. Here immunoSEQ multiplex PCR was the method, and the copy in TCRdb shows in-frame clones only, minus some. V and J calls and clone size are those listed in that table; D and trimming were worked out from the DNA. The table records over 200,000 clones, about 92% of them present only once. With 8 bases removed from V and 0 bases from J, the gap between germline ends came to 14 bases. The length of the CDR3 is 14 residues. The germline V gene encodes CDR1 MNHEY and CDR2 SVGAGI. The sequenced sample was peripheral blood. This receptor was identified in a man in his thirties or forties with acute or convalescent COVID-19. This chain links TRBV6-5 with TRBJ2-7; a possible D gene is TRBD1 (6 bases). Here the CDR3 DNA reads TGTGCCAGCTTAGAACAGGGAAGCTCCTACGAGCAGTACTTC. This sequence encodes CASLEQGSSYEQYF.